The 18 T cell receptor beta chains listed next were all sequenced from one sample in a study of cytomegalovirus exposure and HLA in healthy donors. The PCR contained 60 Vbeta and 13 Jbeta primers. Profiling relied on immunoSEQ multiplex PCR, and the TCRdb table lists in-frame clones only, not all of them. The sample carries under 200,000 clones, almost 80% recorded once. What was sequenced was PBMCs. Receptors were obtained from a woman aged 45 to 65 in good health and CMV-seronegative.

The chain joins TRBV5-8 to TRBJ2-5; 8 positions match TRBD1. The germline CDR1 and CDR2 sequences are SGHTS and YDEGEE. The CDR3 loop spans 15 amino acids. The J segment lost 1 base and the V segment lost 4 bases, leaving 6 bases of the junction unmatched. The CDR3 here is CASSRTGIGQETQYF. CDR3 DNA sequence: TGTGCCAGCAGCCGGACAGGGATTGGCCAAGAGACCCAGTACTTC. Combining the CDR3 with reference TRBV5-8 and TRBJ2-5 gives the whole variable domain EAGVTQSPTHLIKTRGQQATLRCSPISGHTSVYWYQQALGLGLQFLLWYDEGEERNRGNFPPRFSGRQFPNYSSELNVNALELEDSALYLCASSRTGIGQETQYFGPGTRLLVL.

V gene TRBV7-9 combines with J gene TRBJ1-2; 12 nucleotides line up with TRBD1. V shed 0 bases and J 5 bases; nucleotides not matched to a gene: 7. This CDR3 has 17 amino acids. Germline V CDR1 and CDR2: SEHNR, FQNEAQ (reference sequence). DNA for the CDR3: TGTGCCAGCAGCTTAGCAGGGACAGGGGGCAGAGGGTATGGCTACACCTTC. Translated: CASSLAGTGGRGYGYTF.

The V gene is TRBV4-3, the J gene TRBJ2-7; 10 bases are a match to TRBD2. Germline lookup yields CDR1 LGHNA and CDR2 YSLEER. V was clipped by 0 bases and J by 6 bases; unmatched bases: 8. The length of the CDR3 is 16 residues. The CDR3 here is CASSQDISGGVAEQYF. For the CDR3, the DNA is TGCGCCAGCAGCCAAGACATCAGCGGGGGGGTTGCCGAGCAGTACTTC.

This clone was picked up one time. The chain carries TRBV28 and TRBJ1-2; no clear D. CDR3 size: 14 residues. Germline CDR1 and CDR2: MDHEN and SYDVKM. Trimming removed 7 bases from V and 6 bases from J, with 18 bases in between. CDR3 nucleotides: TGTGCCAGCATGGAATTAAGGGAGGTTAATGGCTACACCTTC. This translates into CASMELREVNGYTF.

V is TRBV21-1 and J is TRBJ2-7; TRBD2 was called by the table and not checked on the DNA. TRBV21-1 is recorded as a pseudogene. The CDR3 length is 16 residues. The CDR3 DNA sequence: TGTGCCAGCAGCAAAGACGGACTAGCGGGACTCTACGAGCAGTACTTC. Its protein is CASSKDGLAGLYEQYF.

The chain joins TRBV18 to TRBJ2-1; 13 nucleotides agree with TRBD2. This CDR3 contains 17 residues. CDR1 is KGHSH, CDR2 LQKENI, per germline. Trimming removed 3 bases from V and 0 bases from J; junction bases left unmatched: 2. The CDR3 region has the DNA TGTGCCAGCTCACCGGGACTAGCGGGAAGCTCCTACAATGAGCAGTTCTTC. This sequence encodes CASSPGLAGSSYNEQFF. Full variable domain (outside the CDR3, taken from reference TRBV18 and TRBJ2-1): NAGVMQNPRHLVRRRGQEARLRCSPMKGHSHVYWYRQLPEEGLKFMVYLQKENIIDESGMPKERFSAEFPKEGPSILRIQQVVRGDSAAYFCASSPGLAGSSYNEQFFGPGTRLTVL.

The chain carries TRBV4-3 and TRBJ1-2, with 8 bases that match TRBD1. V lost 0 bases and J lost 4; bases outside the gene matches: 4. Germline V gives CDR1 LGHNA, CDR2 YSLEER. This CDR3 contains 15 residues. This chain's CDR3 is CASSQEPGTGYGYTF. The CDR3 DNA sequence: TGCGCCAGCAGCCAAGAGCCCGGGACAGGCTATGGCTACACCTTC.

The chain employs TRBV5-1 and TRBJ2-7; D perhaps matches TRBD1 (6 bases). Germline CDR1 is SGHRS and CDR2 is YFSETQ. The CDR3 length is 12 residues. V was clipped by 4 bases and J by 6 bases, with 11 bases between them. The CDR3 is CASSTQGVEQYF. The CDR3, as DNA: TGCGCCAGCAGCACACAGGGTGTCGAGCAGTACTTC.

The chain is built from TRBV28 and TRBJ2-1, with 13 positions matching TRBD2. The CDR3 is 16 residues long. J gave up 2 bases and V 6 bases, and 4 bases lay outside the gene matches. Germline CDR1 reads MDHEN; CDR2 reads SYDVKM. The CDR3 loop reads CASRRTSGSTYNEQFF. CDR3 DNA sequence: TGTGCCAGCAGACGGACTAGCGGGAGTACCTACAATGAGCAGTTCTTC. Complete variable domain (other parts from reference TRBV28 and TRBJ2-1): DVKVTQSSRYLVKRTGEKVFLECVQDMDHENMFWYRQDPGLGLRLIYFSYDVKMKEKGDIPEGYSVSREKKERFSLILESASTNQTSMYLCASRRTSGSTYNEQFFGPGTRLTVL.

This clone showed up just a few times. The chain is built from TRBV4-3 and TRBJ2-1; 8 bases line up with TRBD2. Germline CDR1 reads LGHNA; CDR2 reads YSLEER. The CDR3 sequence is 16 residues long. V lost 0 bases to trimming and J lost 7 bases; unmatched junction nucleotides: 8. The chain's CDR3 is CASSQDRAGGRNEQFF. Here the CDR3 DNA reads TGCGCCAGCAGCCAAGATCGCGCGGGAGGAAGGAATGAGCAGTTCTTC.

V and J are TRBV9 and TRBJ2-3, with 9 bases identical to TRBD2. V lost 0 bases and J lost 4; bases outside the gene matches: 9. This CDR3 contains 17 residues. Germline V gives CDR1 SGDLS, CDR2 YYNGEE. The CDR3 DNA follows: TGTGCCAGCAGCGTAGGGAATGGCGGGGGGGCCCCAGATACGCAGTATTTT. Translating it yields CASSVGNGGGAPDTQYF.

This chain links TRBV5-5 with TRBJ2-7, with TRBD2 matching 12 bases. The V gene's germline CDR1 is SGHKS and CDR2 YYEKEE (reference sequence). J lost 7 bases, V lost 4 bases, and 12 bases had no gene match. The CDR3 spans 16 residues. This chain's CDR3 is CASSPAVTSGRGEQYF. DNA of the CDR3: TGTGCCAGCAGCCCAGCAGTGACTAGCGGGAGAGGTGAGCAGTACTTC.

The chain links TRBV9 to TRBJ1-2, with unresolved D. CDR3 length equals 16 residues. From germline, CDR1 is SGDLS and CDR2 YYNGEE. Trimming left V 0 bases short and J 8 bases short, with 20 bases between. CDR3 bases: TGTGCCAGCAGCGTAGGGGAGAGCATCCGGGTGTCAGGCTACACCTTC. Encoded protein: CASSVGESIRVSGYTF.

The chain links TRBV29-1 to TRBJ2-1; 7 nucleotides agree with TRBD2. The CDR3 runs 18 residues. CDR1 and CDR2 (germline): SQVTM, ANQGSEA. Trimming at V came to 3 bases and at J to 4 bases, leaving 18 bases not matched to a gene. CDR3 sequence reads: CSVETKERLAKRYNEQFF. CDR3 nucleotides: TGCAGCGTTGAGACCAAGGAACGACTAGCAAAAAGGTACAATGAGCAGTTCTTC.

The CDR3 DNA is TGTGCCAGCAGCTTTGTCGATGAGCAGTTCTTC. This codes for CASSFVDEQFF. The rearrangement joins TRBV7-9 to TRBJ2-1; D remains ambiguous. The CDR3 loop spans 11 amino acids. Germline V lookup: CDR1 SEHNR, CDR2 FQNEAQ (reference sequence). The V end was cut by 3 bases, the J end by 8 bases, with 5 bases between.

V and J are TRBV5-1 and TRBJ2-6, with 7 bases identical to TRBD1. V lost 2 bases, J lost 3 bases, and 2 bases stayed unmatched. Germline V lookup: CDR1 SGHRS, CDR2 YFSETQ. This CDR3 has 15 residues. CDR3 nucleotides: TGCGCCAGCAGCTTCACAGGGGATGGGGCCAACGTCCTGACTTTC. Its translation is CASSFTGDGANVLTF.

V gene TRBV28 combines with J gene TRBJ1-4; no definite D call. The CDR3 runs 15 residues. Trimming shortened V by 4 bases and J by 2 bases, and 11 bases separated the two germline ends. The germline gives CDR1 MDHEN, CDR2 SYDVKM. The CDR3 spells CASSSATTTNEKLFF. CDR3 nucleotide sequence: TGTGCCAGCAGTTCGGCGACAACGACTAATGAAAAACTGTTTTTT.

The chain joins TRBV19 to TRBJ2-7; 9 bases map to TRBD2. The V segment lost 3 bases and the J segment 6 bases; nucleotides outside the gene matches: 3. The CDR3 sequence is 13 residues long. The germline CDR1 and CDR2 sequences are LNHDA and SQIVND (reference sequence). The CDR3 DNA reads TGTGCCAGTAGTATTCTAGCGGGGAGCGAGCAGTACTTC. Translation gives CASSILAGSEQYF.